These T cell receptor beta chains were read from a single sample in a study of T cell repertoires in cytomegalovirus infection. Via MiXCR, TCRdb re-called the reads, giving one row per CDR3 protein. The sample includes roughly 630,000 distinct CDR3 sequences, roughly a quarter of them seen just once. Sequencing was done on a sample of CD8+ T cells from PBMCs. These receptors all stem from a human donor in good health (CMV status not recorded). Some clones in this sample may be carry-over from other donors' samples. Both conserved end residues are part of each CDR3. Fields, in order: V gene, J gene, clone size, D gene, CDR3 DNA, CDR3 protein. D genes are given only for firm matches. The size of a clone is reported for some rows only, either as once, few or many, or as a class for expanded clones.

V: TRBV7-9; J: TRBJ1-5; size: NA; D: TRBD1; DNA: TGTGCCAGCAGCTTAGCCACAGGGGGCGACCGCAATCAGCCCCAGCATTTT; CDR3: CASSLATGGDRNQPQHF
V: TRBV20-1; J: TRBJ1-2; size: few; D: TRBD1; DNA: TGCAGTGCTAGCGATACAGGGGATGGCTACACCTTC; CDR3: CSASDTGDGYTF
V: TRBV14; J: TRBJ2-7; size: few; D: TRBD1; DNA: TGTGCCAGCAGCCAAGGAAGGAGGACAGGACTTTCGGACGAGCAGTACTTC; CDR3: CASSQGRRTGLSDEQYF
V: TRBV20-1; J: TRBJ2-1; size: few; D: NA; DNA: TGCAGTGCTAGAGATCAGGAAAACTACAATGAGCAGTTCTTC; CDR3: CSARDQENYNEQFF
V: TRBV7-9; J: TRBJ1-5; size: many; D: NA; DNA: TGTGCCAGCAGACGGACTGGATCCGATCAGCCCCAGCATTTT; CDR3: CASRRTGSDQPQHF
V: TRBV12-3/TRBV12-4; J: TRBJ2-1; size: few; D: TRBD1; DNA: TGTGCCAGCAGCCTCCCCGGGACAGGGGTGAATGAGCAGTTCTTC; CDR3: CASSLPGTGVNEQFF
V: TRBV15; J: TRBJ1-1; size: NA; D: NA; DNA: TGTGCCACCAGCAGAGAGTCAGGGTTTGGCACTGAAGCTTTCTTT; CDR3: CATSRESGFGTEAFF
V: TRBV29-1; J: TRBJ1-1; size: few; D: NA; DNA: TGCAGCGGGGAGACGGACCTGAACACTGAAGCTTTCTTT; CDR3: CSGETDLNTEAFF
V: TRBV20-1; J: TRBJ2-7; size: few; D: NA; DNA: TGCGTCCTTCCTCACCGGGGATACGAGCAGTACTTC; CDR3: CVLPHRGYEQYF
V: TRBV6-1; J: TRBJ2-3; size: NA; D: NA; DNA: TGTGCCAGCAATAAACACGGGGGAGATACGCAGTATTTT; CDR3: CASNKHGGDTQYF
V: TRBV20-1; J: TRBJ1-2; size: NA; D: NA; DNA: TGCAGTGCTAGAGATCCAATCAGGGATCCCTATGGCTACACCTTC; CDR3: CSARDPIRDPYGYTF
V: TRBV5-6; J: TRBJ2-3; size: few; D: TRBD2; DNA: TGTGCCAGCAGCTTGGGGAGCATGCTCGGGGGGGGAGGCACAGATACGCAGTATTTT; CDR3: CASSLGSMLGGGGTDTQYF
V: TRBV7-9; J: TRBJ1-1; size: few; D: NA; DNA: TGTGCCGTAGGTTCGAGGGTCACTGAAGCTTTCTTT; CDR3: CAVGSRVTEAFF
V: TRBV27; J: TRBJ2-3; size: NA; D: NA; DNA: TGTGCCAGCAGTTTATCGGTTGGAGGGACAGATACGCAGTATTTT; CDR3: CASSLSVGGTDTQYF
V: TRBV7-9; J: TRBJ2-7; size: many; D: NA; DNA: TGTGCCAGCAGCTTTTTCGCGAGGTCCCCCTCCTACGAGCAGTACTTC; CDR3: CASSFFARSPSYEQYF
V: TRBV7-6; J: TRBJ2-5; size: many; D: NA; DNA: TGTGCCAGCAGCTTAGTTCCAGGGGCCCAAGAGACCCAGTACTTC; CDR3: CASSLVPGAQETQYF
V: TRBV28; J: TRBJ2-2; size: few; D: TRBD1; DNA: TGTGCCAGCAGTTTATCCTGGACAGGGTCGAGCACCGGGGAGCTGTTTTTT; CDR3: CASSLSWTGSSTGELFF
V: TRBV20-1; J: TRBJ2-1; size: NA; D: NA; DNA: TGCAGTGCTAGAGACTACACGGGTAGGGGGACCCAAACCTACAATGAGCAGTTCTTC; CDR3: CSARDYTGRGTQTYNEQFF
V: TRBV28; J: TRBJ1-5; size: few; D: NA; DNA: TGTGCCAGCAGTTTGAGTCCCTACGTCGGGAACGGGACGGATAGCAATCAGCCCCAGCATTTT; CDR3: CASSLSPYVGNGTDSNQPQHF
V: TRBV7-3; J: TRBJ2-1; size: many; D: NA; DNA: TGTGCCAGCAGCCCCTCTGGACGGAGCTCCTACAATGAGCAGTTCTTC; CDR3: CASSPSGRSSYNEQFF
V: TRBV7-8; J: TRBJ1-1; size: NA; D: NA; DNA: TGTGCCAGCTTCAATGGGAGGGAAGCTTTCTTT; CDR3: CASFNGREAFF
V: TRBV7-8; J: TRBJ2-1; size: NA; D: NA; DNA: TGTGCCAGCTTCCCCTGGGCAGGGAGCTCCTACAATGAGCAGTTCTTC; CDR3: CASFPWAGSSYNEQFF
V: TRBV10-1; J: TRBJ1-2; size: few; D: NA; DNA: TGCGCCAGCAGTGCGGGGAGATACTATGGCTACACCTTC; CDR3: CASSAGRYYGYTF
V: TRBV7-9; J: TRBJ2-3; size: NA; D: NA; DNA: TGTGCCAGCAGCCCCCCCGCCAGCGGTACGCAGTATTTT; CDR3: CASSPPASGTQYF
V: TRBV15; J: TRBJ1-1; size: NA; D: TRBD1; DNA: TGTGCCACCAGCACAGACAGGGAGAACACTGAAGCTTTCTTT; CDR3: CATSTDRENTEAFF
V: TRBV20-1; J: TRBJ2-7; size: few; D: TRBD2; DNA: TGCAGTGCTAGAGGGGGAGGGACCGGCTACGAGCAGTACTTC; CDR3: CSARGGGTGYEQYF
V: TRBV12-3/TRBV12-4; J: TRBJ1-1; size: many; D: NA; DNA: TGTGCCAGCAGTTTCGAGGGTTTCGGCAGGGAGCGTCGAGCTTTCTTT; CDR3: CASSFEGFGRERRAFF
V: TRBV11-3; J: TRBJ2-2; size: NA; D: TRBD2; DNA: TGTGCCAGCAGCTTAGATCTTCTAGCGGCGGCGTTCGCGAACACCGGGGAGCTGTTTTTT; CDR3: CASSLDLLAAAFANTGELFF
V: TRBV6-5; J: TRBJ2-2; size: many; D: TRBD2; DNA: TGTGCCAGCAGTCCCGGACTAGCGGGTAGGACCGGGGAGCTGTTTTTT; CDR3: CASSPGLAGRTGELFF
V: TRBV10-3; J: TRBJ1-1; size: few; D: TRBD1; DNA: TGTGCCATCAGGGGGGGGACAGGAGGGACTGAAGCTTTCTTT; CDR3: CAIRGGTGGTEAFF
V: TRBV4-1; J: TRBJ2-1; size: NA; D: TRBD2; DNA: TGTGCCAGCAGCCAGCCGAGCGGGGGGGGTAATGAGCAGTTCTTC; CDR3: CASSQPSGGGNEQFF
V: TRBV12-3/TRBV12-4; J: TRBJ1-3; size: NA; D: NA; DNA: TGTGCCAGCAGTCGACAGGTCCCACGAATCTCTGGAAACACCATATATTTT; CDR3: CASSRQVPRISGNTIYF